The rows below give T cell receptor beta chains drawn from one sample of a study of technical replicates of blood from a handful of donors. TCRdb's table, derived via immunoSEQ multiplex PCR, lists solely in-frame clones and lacks some. The table lists roughly 92,000 clones, around 95% of them singletons. Material: T cells isolated from PBMCs. The receptor set was obtained from a human donor in good health. Both conserved end residues are part of each CDR3. Each record gives: V gene, J gene, D gene, clone size, CDR3 DNA, CDR3 protein. D genes are given only for firm matches. Clone size is given for some rows only: seen once, a few or many times, or a class if the clone is expanded.

>TRBV19|TRBJ2-2|-|-
TGTGCCACCCCACAGTCCACCGGGGAGCTGTTTTTT
CATPQSTGELFF
>TRBV28|TRBJ1-4|-|-
TGTGCCAGCAGCCAAAACGGGGGACGGGCAACTAATGAAAAACTGTTTTTT
CASSQNGGRATNEKLFF
>TRBV18|TRBJ2-2|TRBD1|-
TGTGCCAGCTCACGATTCCGGGACAGGGACACCGGGGAGCTGTTTTTT
CASSRFRDRDTGELFF
>TRBV28|TRBJ2-1|TRBD1|-
TGTGCCAGCAGTTTCGACCAGGGGGCAGGCTACAATGAGCAGTTCTTC
CASSFDQGAGYNEQFF
>TRBV7-3|TRBJ2-1|TRBD2|-
TGTGCCAGCAGCATCCGAGCGGGATCGGGAGATGAGCAGTTCTTC
CASSIRAGSGDEQFF
>TRBV18|TRBJ1-4|-|-
TGTGCCAGCTCACCTGGGACTTTCGAACTTGCAACTAATGAAAAACTGTTTTTT
CASSPGTFELATNEKLFF
>TRBV19|TRBJ2-5|-|-
TGTGCCAGTAGTATAGGGGCCGAGACCCAGTACTTC
CASSIGAETQYF
>TRBV9|TRBJ1-2|TRBD1|-
TGTGCCAGCAGAGATTCGGGGGGGACAGGGACTAACTATGGCTACACCTTC
CASRDSGGTGTNYGYTF
>TRBV5-4|TRBJ2-7|TRBD1|-
TGTGCCAGCAGCTTGGCCGAGACAGGGAATACCGAGCAGTACTTC
CASSLAETGNTEQYF
>TRBV28|TRBJ2-7|TRBD1|-
TGTGCCAGCAGGACCGGGACAGAGTCCTACGAGCAGTACTTC
CASRTGTESYEQYF
>TRBV11-2|TRBJ2-7|TRBD2|-
TGTGCCAGCAGCCCCCTAGCGGGAGAAACCTACGAGCAGTACTTC
CASSPLAGETYEQYF
>TRBV6-5|TRBJ1-1|-|-
TGTGCCAGCAGTCCCACGTCGGGGTATAGCACTGAAGCTTTCTTT
CASSPTSGYSTEAFF
>TRBV19|TRBJ1-5|-|once
TGTGCCAGTAGTATATCCGGAAACAGGGTTAATCAGCCCCAGCATTTT
CASSISGNRVNQPQHF
>TRBV10-3|TRBJ2-7|-|-
TGTGCCATCAGTGAGACTAGCTCCCACGAGCAGTACTTC
CAISETSSHEQYF
>TRBV7-8|TRBJ1-3|-|-
TGTGCCAGCAGCTTTCTGAGCTCTGGAAACACCATATATTTT
CASSFLSSGNTIYF
>TRBV19|TRBJ2-7|-|-
TGTGCCAGTGGCCAGACTGCCACCCCTTCCTACGAGCAGTACTTC
CASGQTATPSYEQYF
>TRBV29-1|TRBJ2-2|-|-
TGCAGCGTTGCACGGGAGCCCTACACCGGGGAGCTGTTTTTT
CSVAREPYTGELFF
>TRBV7-3|TRBJ2-5|-|-
TGTGCCAGCAGCATAGACCCAGGGGAGACCCAGTACTTC
CASSIDPGETQYF
>TRBV15|TRBJ1-5|-|once
TGTGCCACCAGCAGAGAAGGGAGAGATCAGCCCCAGCATTTT
CATSREGRDQPQHF
>TRBV11-2|TRBJ1-3|TRBD1|-
TGTGCCAGCAGTCCCCGGACAGGAACTTCTGGAAACACCATATATTTT
CASSPRTGTSGNTIYF
>TRBV2|TRBJ2-7|TRBD2|-
TGTGCCAGCAGTGAAGTAGGGGGACTAGCGGGAGAAGGTTACGAGCAGTACTTC
CASSEVGGLAGEGYEQYF
>TRBV18|TRBJ1-1|TRBD1|-
TGTGCCAGCTCACGACAGGGGGAGAACACTGAAGCTTTCTTT
CASSRQGENTEAFF
>TRBV18|TRBJ1-5|TRBD1|-
TGTGCCAGCTCACAGACAGGGGGAGGCGATCAGCCCCAGCATTTT
CASSQTGGGDQPQHF
>TRBV4-1|TRBJ2-7|-|-
TGCGCCAGCAGCCCCCGACAACAGGATACCGAGCAGTACTTC
CASSPRQQDTEQYF
>TRBV6-1|TRBJ2-7|TRBD2|-
TGTGCCACCGGGGGGTACGAGCAGTACTTC
CATGGYEQYF
>TRBV7-9|TRBJ2-3|TRBD1|-
TGTGCCAGCAGCTTAGGGACAGGTATTCAAGATACGCAGTATTTT
CASSLGTGIQDTQYF